This TCR beta chain is drawn from a study of T cells after yellow fever vaccination. Each CDR3 protein gets one entry after TCRdb re-called the 5' RACE reads with MiXCR. The table has approximately 27,000 distinct CDR3 sequences, about 5.5% seen once. This clonotype was counted many times. Germline CDR1 and CDR2: MDHEN and SYDVKM. V lost 6 bases to trimming and J lost 0 bases, with 9 bases between them. This CDR3 has 13 amino acids. This chain connects TRBV28 to TRBJ2-7; TRBD2 might be the D (5 bases). The TCR originated in a man aged 25-45 years who received the YFV17D yellow fever vaccine. The sequencing used PBMCs, either bulk or a sorted T-cell subset (CD4+, CD8+, memory, or dextramer-sorted; not recorded which), collected 15 days after the yellow fever booster vaccination. This CDR3 reads CASSSAGSYEQYF. The CDR3 DNA is TGTGCCAGCAGCAGCGCGGGCTCCTACGAGCAGTACTTC.